The 22 T cell receptor beta chains presented below share a single source sample, sequenced in a study of T cell responses to AZD1222 COVID-19 vaccine. Produced via immunoSEQ multiplex PCR; TCRdb's table is partial and in-frame only. The sample consists of approximately 110,000 clones, about 91% of them appearing once. Sequencing was performed on peripheral blood, taken on day 0 of AZD1222 vaccination. These receptors all come from an adult in good health.

The chain employs TRBV6-6 and TRBJ1-2; D ambiguous. Trimming cost V 6 bases and J 2 bases, with 10 bases left between them. Germline CDR1 reads MNHNY; CDR2 reads SVGAGI (reference sequence). The CDR3 sequence is 13 residues long. The CDR3 DNA follows: TGTGCCAGCAGCCCGTCGGGGAACTATGGCTACACCTTC. Translation: CASSPSGNYGYTF.

The V call is TRBV6-1, the J call TRBJ1-6, with D possibly matching TRBD1 (5 bases). V was trimmed by 9 bases and J by 4 bases, leaving 7 bases between them. The CDR3 runs 12 residues. From germline, CDR1 is MNHNS and CDR2 SASEGT. DNA for the CDR3: TGTGCCAGTCAGGGTTATAATTCACCCCTCCACTTT. This translates into CASQGYNSPLHF.

The V call is TRBV3-1 (or the pseudogene TRBV3-2), the J call TRBJ2-5; D is ambiguous. CDR1 and CDR2 (germline): LGHDT, YNNKEL (reference sequence). V lost 2 bases and J 6 bases, leaving 7 bases between the germline ends. The CDR3 is 12 residues long. The CDR3 loop reads CASSQIGQTQYF. The DNA of the CDR3 is TGTGCCAGCAGCCAAATAGGACAGACCCAGTACTTC.

The CDR3 coding sequence is TGTGCCAGTAGTAGTGGACAGGGGAACACTGAAGCTTTCTTT. Translation: CASSSGQGNTEAFF. The chain joins TRBV19 to TRBJ1-1, with 8 bases that match TRBD1. The junction had 2 bases not matched to a gene; V was cut back by 4 bases and J by 1 base. Germline-derived CDR1 and CDR2 are LNHDA and SQIVND (reference sequence). The CDR3 loop spans 14 amino acids.

The genes are TRBV7-9 and TRBJ1-5; a weak D match, TRBD1 (6 bases). Germline V gene data show CDR1 as SEHNR and CDR2 as FQNEAQ (reference sequence). With 5 bases removed from V and 10 bases from J, the gap between germline ends came to 18 bases. CDR3 length equals 14 residues. CDR3 sequence (DNA): TGTGCCAGCAGCCTGGGCAGGGGATATGAACCCCAGCATTTT. Amino acids: CASSLGRGYEPQHF.

The chain combines TRBV4-1 with TRBJ1-3; 9 bases map to TRBD1. This CDR3 region has 15 residues. After removal of 0 bases from V and 7 bases from J, the junction contained 4 bases not matched to a gene. Germline V gives CDR1 MGHRA, CDR2 YSYEKL. The CDR3 spells CASSQDFGQGNTIYF. The CDR3 nucleotides are TGCGCCAGCAGCCAAGATTTCGGACAGGGGAACACCATATATTTT.

The chain combines TRBV3-1 (or the pseudogene TRBV3-2) with TRBJ1-1; no clear D gene. This CDR3 spans 14 amino acids. V lost 4 bases and J lost 0, with 9 bases in between. The germline V gene encodes CDR1 LGHDT and CDR2 YNNKEL (reference sequence). The CDR3 protein is CASSPRGLNTEAFF. CDR3 in DNA: TGTGCCAGCAGCCCCCGAGGGCTGAACACTGAAGCTTTCTTT.

This rearrangement joins TRBV5-1 to TRBJ2-2; D possibly corresponds to TRBD2 (6 bases). The V end was cut by 4 bases, the J end by 5 bases, with 15 bases between. The CDR3 is 15 amino acids. Per the germline V gene, CDR1 is SGHRS and CDR2 is YFSETQ. CDR3 DNA: TGCGCCAGCAGCCCGACCGGGACTGGGACCGGGGAGCTGTTTTTT. Protein: CASSPTGTGTGELFF.

This rearrangement joins TRBV28 to TRBJ2-7, with unresolved D. V dropped 2 bases and J dropped 3 bases, with 8 bases sitting between them. This CDR3 contains 13 residues. Germline V CDR1 and CDR2: MDHEN, SYDVKM. The CDR3, as DNA: TGTGCCAGCAGTTTAGTACAGAACTACGAGCAGTACTTC. Protein sequence: CASSLVQNYEQYF.

CDR3 sequence: CASSAGQGGQPQHF. The CDR3 coding sequence is TGTGCCAGCAGTGCGGGACAGGGGGGTCAGCCCCAGCATTTT. The V gene is TRBV6-6, the J gene TRBJ1-5; 11 bases agree with TRBD1. Trimming at V came to 5 bases and at J to 6 bases, leaving 3 bases not matched to a gene. In germline, CDR1 is MNHNY, CDR2 SVGAGI (reference sequence). The CDR3 length is 14 residues.

V and J are TRBV7-2 and TRBJ1-2, with a weak D call TRBD1 (6 bases). Between the trimmed V and J ends, which lost 2 bases and 6 bases, there was a span of 19 bases. The germline gives CDR1 SGHTA, CDR2 FQGNSA. This CDR3 contains 16 residues. The DNA for the CDR3 is TGTGCCAGCAGCTTATTTTCGGCAGGGGAGGAGGATGGCTACACCTTC. Translating it yields CASSLFSAGEEDGYTF.

The chain has TRBV6-5 and TRBJ1-5, with unresolved D. The V and J ends lost 0 bases and 4 bases respectively, with 7 bases between them. CDR3 size: 14 residues. Germline-derived CDR1 and CDR2 are MNHEY and SVGAGI. CDR3 residues: CASSYSSENQPQHF. The CDR3 DNA sequence: TGTGCCAGCAGTTACTCGTCGGAGAATCAGCCCCAGCATTTT.

This sequence joins TRBV27 and TRBJ1-5; 10 bases match TRBD1. V shed 4 bases and J 7 bases; nucleotides not matched to a gene: 10. This CDR3 comprises 16 residues. The germline CDR1 and CDR2 sequences are MNHEY and SMNVEV (reference sequence). CDR3 bases: TGTGCCAGCAGTTCCACGACAGGGGGCGTAACCCAGCCCCAGCATTTT. It encodes CASSSTTGGVTQPQHF.

The chain uses TRBV5-4 and TRBJ1-3; D uncertain. Germline V gene sequence: CDR1 SGHNT, CDR2 YYREEE (reference sequence). This CDR3 spans 13 amino acids. Trimming cost V 2 bases and J 0 bases, with 3 bases left between them. CDR3 sequence reads: CASSLDSGNTIYF. The DNA of the CDR3 is TGTGCCAGCAGCTTAGACTCTGGAAACACCATATATTTT.

This chain connects TRBV2 to TRBJ1-2; D is uncertain. Trimming took off 7 bases at V and 4 bases at J, with 10 bases between the two ends. This CDR3 has 12 residues. CDR1 is SNHLY and CDR2 is FYNNEI in the germline V gene. CDR3 residues: CASTRTAYGYTF. DNA of the CDR3: TGTGCCAGCACCCGAACCGCCTATGGCTACACCTTC.

This chain joins TRBV7-9 and TRBJ2-1; TRBD1 aligns across 8 bases. The germline V gene has CDR1 SEHNR and CDR2 FQNEAQ (reference sequence). The CDR3 is 16 residues long. The V segment lost 5 bases and the J segment 3 bases; nucleotides outside the gene matches: 9. CDR3 protein: CASSRLRTGNYNEQFF. The CDR3 DNA sequence: TGTGCCAGCAGCCGTCTTCGGACAGGGAACTACAATGAGCAGTTCTTC.

The gene calls are TRBV6-5 and TRBJ2-7; D gene uncertain. The V end was cut by 4 bases, the J end by 1 base, with 5 bases between. The V gene's germline CDR1 is MNHEY and CDR2 SVGAGI. CDR3 length: 12 residues. The CDR3 nucleotides read TGTGCCAGCAGTTCTGGGTCCTACGAGCAGTACTTC. Protein sequence: CASSSGSYEQYF.

This clone was seen just once. The rearrangement uses TRBV4-3 and TRBJ2-1, with D perhaps assigned TRBD1 or TRBD2 (5 bases each). The CDR3 runs to 14 residues. Trimming took off 1 base at V and 3 bases at J, with 7 bases between the two ends. From germline, CDR1 is LGHNA and CDR2 YSLEER. The CDR3 bases are TGCGCCAGCAGCCAAGGGGGGAACTACAATGAGCAGTTCTTC. This translates into CASSQGGNYNEQFF.

The chain has TRBV6-5 and TRBJ1-6; tentative D call: TRBD1 (5 bases). Looked up from germline, CDR1 is MNHEY and CDR2 is SVGAGI. The CDR3 sequence is 13 residues long. The DNA for the CDR3 is TGTGCTACAGGCCCCCGGGATAATTCACCCCTCCACTTT. It translates to CATGPRDNSPLHF.

Here the CDR3 DNA reads TGTGCCAGCAGCTCGCCGCGTGATCGCTACGAGCAGTACTTC. This sequence encodes CASSSPRDRYEQYF. The J gene is TRBJ2-7, the V gene TRBV7-9; D unclear. The CDR3 covers 14 residues. Looked up from germline, CDR1 is SEHNR and CDR2 is FQNEAQ (reference sequence). V dropped 4 bases and J dropped 3 bases, with 13 bases sitting between them.

The rearrangement joins TRBV5-6 to TRBJ2-2; a weak D match, TRBD2 (5 bases). V was shortened by 3 bases and J by 1 base, with 10 bases between the two germline ends. Germline values: CDR1 SGHDT, CDR2 YYEEEE. There are 15 residues in the CDR3. The CDR3 DNA is TGTGCCAGCAGCTGGGCAGGACTGAACACCGGGGAGCTGTTTTTT. It specifies CASSWAGLNTGELFF.

The CDR3 reads CASSLLNGGRNTIYF. The CDR3 DNA sequence: TGTGCCAGCAGCCTACTAAATGGGGGTAGAAACACCATATATTTT. The rearrangement links TRBV5-5 to TRBJ1-3; D perhaps matches TRBD1 (5 bases). The germline V gene encodes CDR1 SGHKS and CDR2 YYEKEE (reference sequence). The length of the CDR3 is 15 residues. The ends were cut back, 4 bases at V and 5 bases at J, with 16 bases in the middle.